A selection of T cell receptor beta chains follows, all from one sample in a study of T cells in Graves' hyperthyroidism and ophthalmopathy. Each CDR3 protein gets one entry after TCRdb re-called the multiplex PCR reads with MiXCR. The sample contains some 690,000 distinct CDR3 sequences, approximately 15% of which appear only once. The sequencing sample was made of blood. The receptors here all came from a man aged 50-59 years with Graves' hyperthyroidism. Both conserved end residues are part of each CDR3. The D gene is left open where the match is weak. A clone size is listed for some rows: how often the clone was seen (once, few, many), or a class if it is expanded.

D,size,J,V,CDR3,DNA
TRBD2,many,TRBJ2-1,TRBV7-3,CASSYEGGPWNEQFF,TGTGCCAGCAGCTACGAGGGAGGGCCGTGGAATGAGCAGTTCTTC
TRBD1,-,TRBJ2-7,TRBV7-9,CASSPGQAPREQYF,TGTGCCAGCAGCCCGGGACAGGCCCCTAGAGAGCAGTACTTC
TRBD2,-,TRBJ2-2,TRBV7-8,CASSLRTSGPNTGELLF,TGTGCCAGCAGCCTCAGAACTAGCGGGCCGAACACCGGGGAGCTGCTTTTT
-,many,TRBJ1-2,TRBV28,CASTPGGQFYGYTF,TGTGCCAGCACCCCCGGCGGGCAGTTCTATGGCTACACCTTC
-,few,TRBJ2-1,TRBV5-1,CASSLTPGASYNEQFF,TGCGCCAGCAGCTTGACCCCGGGAGCCTCCTACAATGAGCAGTTCTTC
-,many,TRBJ2-7,TRBV5-1,CASSLDTGPYEQYF,TGCGCCAGCAGCTTGGATACAGGTCCCTACGAGCAGTACTTC
-,many,TRBJ1-1,TRBV2,CASSRGALRAEAFF,TGTGCCAGCAGTCGAGGGGCCCTGAGGGCTGAAGCTTTCTTT
TRBD2,few,TRBJ2-5,TRBV2,CASSEALGGFETQYF,TGTGCCAGCAGTGAAGCGCTGGGGGGGTTTGAGACCCAGTACTTC
TRBD2,few,TRBJ2-1,TRBV5-5,CASSPAGGTNEQFF,TGTGCCAGCAGCCCCGCGGGGGGCACCAATGAGCAGTTCTTC
-,once,TRBJ1-2,TRBV6-1,CASSHQRGGGRVEAGYTF,TGTGCCAGCAGCCACCAGCGAGGTGGGGGCAGGGTTGAAGCTGGCTACACCTTC
TRBD2,few,TRBJ2-1,TRBV20-1,CSASDPRTSGSRAYNEQFF,TGCAGTGCTAGTGACCCCCGGACTAGCGGGAGCAGAGCCTACAATGAGCAGTTCTTC
-,few,TRBJ2-1,TRBV5-1,CASSLADPYNEQFF,TGCGCCAGCAGCTTGGCAGACCCTTACAATGAGCAGTTCTTC